One sample yielded the 5 T cell receptor beta chains listed below, sequenced in a study of beta chain features in type 1 diabetes. Every bit of the isolated RNA underwent reverse transcription, so sequencing read expressed TCRB transcripts. Profiled with immunoSEQ multiplex PCR; TCRdb holds only in-frame clones, not every one. This sample has 200,000 to 250,000 clones, with roughly 11% found just once. The sample was central memory CD4+ T cells from blood. The receptors were sampled from a man between 18 and 29 years old in good health.

The chain couples TRBV27 to TRBJ2-4; no reliable D call. Germline lookup yields CDR1 MNHEY and CDR2 SMNVEV (reference sequence). V shed 3 bases and J shed 0 bases, with 6 bases lying between them. This CDR3 spans 14 amino acids. The CDR3 reads CASSFAGAKNIQYF. CDR3 bases: TGTGCCAGCAGTTTCGCCGGAGCCAAAAACATTCAGTACTTC.

This clone was picked up a small number of times. This rearrangement joins TRBV28 to TRBJ2-7, with 9 bases fitting TRBD1. This CDR3 has 15 residues. Germline V CDR1 and CDR2: MDHEN, SYDVKM. V gave up 5 bases and J gave up 5 bases; unmatched junction bases: 10. The CDR3 here is CASSRTGEGINEQYF. CDR3 DNA sequence: TGTGCCAGCAGTCGGACAGGGGAAGGTATTAACGAGCAGTACTTC.

The rearrangement uses TRBV15 and TRBJ2-4, with D perhaps assigned TRBD1 or TRBD2 (6 bases each). The CDR3 runs to 18 residues. Trimming removed 0 bases from V and 1 base from J, with 16 bases in between. Germline CDR1 and CDR2: LNHNV and YYDKDF (reference sequence). CDR3 sequence (DNA): TGTGCCACCAGCAGAGAACCGGGGGCAGGTGGGGCCAAAAACATTCAGTACTTC. Residues: CATSREPGAGGAKNIQYF.

This chain uses TRBV30 with TRBJ2-2; the D gene is possibly TRBD1 (6 bases). The CDR3 runs 16 residues. Trimming pared 2 bases from V and 2 bases from J, leaving 15 bases between. CDR1 GTSNPN and CDR2 SVGIG come from the germline V gene (reference sequence). The CDR3 loop is CAWSTPGTPNTGELFF. For the CDR3, the DNA is TGTGCCTGGAGTACCCCCGGGACACCTAACACCGGGGAGCTGTTTTTT.

This clone was picked up a small number of times. The chain uses TRBV20-1 and TRBJ2-4; weak D call: TRBD1 (6 bases). Trimming shortened V by 3 bases and J by 13 bases, and 13 bases separated the two germline ends. The CDR3 loop spans 11 amino acids. Germline V gene data show CDR1 as DFQATT and CDR2 as SNEGSKA (reference sequence). CDR3 in DNA: TGCAGTGCTAGTTACAGGGCTGGGCAGTACTTC. Its translation: CSASYRAGQYF.